This T cell receptor beta chain was identified in a study of blood T cell repertoires in COVID-19. Assay: immunoSEQ multiplex PCR; the TCRdb copy retains only in-frame clones and omits some. The sample lists about 53,000 clones, approximately 80% occurring once. With 0 bases removed from V and 4 bases from J, the gap between germline ends came to 13 bases. This CDR3 is built from 16 residues. Germline V gene lookup returns CDR1 MGHRA and CDR2 YSYEKL. This clone was picked up a small number of times. The TCR originated in a man between 70 and 80 years old with active or convalescent COVID-19. The specimen sequenced was peripheral blood. This chain connects TRBV4-1 to TRBJ1-3; D might be TRBD1 (5 bases). The DNA of the CDR3 is TGCGCCAGCAGCCAAGAGCCCCCGGGGGAAGGAAACACCATATATTTT. Translated: CASSQEPPGEGNTIYF.